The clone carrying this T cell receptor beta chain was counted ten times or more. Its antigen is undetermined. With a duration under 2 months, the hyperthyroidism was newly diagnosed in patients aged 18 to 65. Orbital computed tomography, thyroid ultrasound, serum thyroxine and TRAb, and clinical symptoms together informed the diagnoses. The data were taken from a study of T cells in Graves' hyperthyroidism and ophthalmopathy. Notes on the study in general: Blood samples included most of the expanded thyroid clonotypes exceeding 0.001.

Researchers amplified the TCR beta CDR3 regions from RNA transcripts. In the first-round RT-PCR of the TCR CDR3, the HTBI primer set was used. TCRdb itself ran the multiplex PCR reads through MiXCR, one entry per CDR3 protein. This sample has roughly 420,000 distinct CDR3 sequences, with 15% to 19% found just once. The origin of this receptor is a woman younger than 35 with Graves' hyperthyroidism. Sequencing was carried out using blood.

For the CDR3, the DNA is TGCAGCGTTGATGGGGGGGGTGGTAATGAAAAACTGTTTTTT. The encoded protein is CSVDGGGGNEKLFF. V gene TRBV29-1 combines with J gene TRBJ1-4; a weak D match, TRBD1 (5 bases). The germline gives CDR1 SQVTM, CDR2 ANQGSEA. The CDR3 covers 14 residues. Trimming pared 3 bases from V and 4 bases from J, leaving 12 bases between.